The 32 T cell receptor beta chains below come from one sample, sequenced in a study of spatial heterogeneity in lung cancer. From the 5' RACE reads, TCRdb called clonotypes with MiXCR, one entry per CDR3 protein. The sample has about 2,200 distinct CDR3 sequences, about a sixth seen once. As to time point: sample taken at primary tumor resection. Whole RNA, isolated from tumor, nontumor lung or frozen PBMC, was sequenced without prior sorting. This material consisted of PBMCs, taken at surgery. The source of these receptors is a male donor with early-stage non-small cell lung cancer.

The chain combines TRBV7-9 with TRBJ2-2; 9 bases align to TRBD1. V lost 5 bases and J lost 6; bases outside the gene matches: 10. Germline assignment: CDR1 SEHNR and CDR2 FQNEAQ (reference sequence). The length of the CDR3 is 16 residues. CDR3 protein: CASSSYGTGSPGELFF. In DNA form, the CDR3 reads TGTGCCAGCAGCAGTTACGGGACAGGGAGTCCCGGGGAGCTGTTTTTT.

The table lists this clonotype with a few counts. The V gene is TRBV5-6, the J gene TRBJ1-2; D is unresolved. The V gene's germline CDR1 is SGHDT and CDR2 YYEEEE. The CDR3 runs 13 residues. V lost 2 bases and J lost 2, with 7 bases in between. CDR3 coding DNA: TGTGCCAGCAGCTTAGGCAGAAACTATGGCTACACCTTC. Amino acid sequence: CASSLGRNYGYTF. The full variable domain, its missing parts supplied by reference TRBV5-6 and TRBJ1-2, is DAGVTQSPTHLIKTRGQQVTLRCSPKSGHDTVSWYQQALGQGPQFIFQYYEEEERQRGNFPDRFSGHQFPNYSSELNVNALLLGDSALYLCASSLGRNYGYTFGSGTRLTVV.

This clonotype was seen many times. The chain joins TRBV12-3 or TRBV12-4 to TRBJ2-5; D is tentatively TRBD1 or TRBD2 (5 bases each). Between the trimmed V and J ends, which lost 3 bases and 2 bases, there was a span of 13 bases. This CDR3 is built from 15 residues. CDR3 protein: CASSFSRDPQETQYF. In DNA, the CDR3 is TGTGCCAGCAGTTTTAGCAGGGACCCACAAGAGACCCAGTACTTC.

This rearrangement joins TRBV19 to TRBJ1-4, with 8 bases aligning to TRBD1. J was trimmed by 11 bases and V by 5 bases; bases with no gene match: 13. The CDR3 is 15 residues long. CDR1 is LNHDA and CDR2 is SQIVND in the germline V gene (reference sequence). CDR3 sequence reads: CASSPEDRAGRKLFF. The CDR3 DNA follows: TGTGCCAGTAGTCCGGAGGACAGGGCGGGTCGGAAACTGTTTTTT.

V is TRBV18 and J is TRBJ1-1; no clear D. Germline V gene sequence: CDR1 KGHSH, CDR2 LQKENI. The V and J ends lost 4 bases and 11 bases respectively, with 11 bases between them. The CDR3 is 11 amino acids. CDR3 sequence (DNA): TGTGCCAGCTCACTAGGGCCGAAGGCTTTCTTT. Translation gives CASSLGPKAFF.

In this sample, this clonotype turned up a few times. The rearrangement joins TRBV3-1 to TRBJ2-2; 12 nucleotides align to TRBD1. CDR1 is LGHDT and CDR2 is YNNKEL in the germline V gene (reference sequence). The CDR3 length is 18 residues. V lost 1 base and J lost 2; bases outside the gene matches: 5. CDR3 protein: CASSQGPGQGANTGELFF. In nucleotides, the CDR3 is TGTGCCAGCAGCCAAGGACCGGGACAGGGGGCCAACACCGGGGAGCTGTTTTTT.

This chain links TRBV30 with TRBJ2-4; TRBD1 is a possible D gene (7 bases). The CDR3 loop spans 14 amino acids. V was pared by 4 bases and J by 4 bases, with 14 bases between. Germline CDR1 and CDR2: GTSNPN and SVGIG (reference sequence). The CDR3 here is CAWMEGAGKNIQYF. DNA for the CDR3: TGTGCCTGGATGGAGGGGGCCGGGAAAAACATTCAGTACTTC.

This clonotype has a handful of counts. This chain connects TRBV23-1 to TRBJ2-1, with 9 bases matching TRBD2. TRBV23-1 is an open reading frame whose function is uncertain. CDR3 length equals 17 residues. Germline trimming cut 2 bases from V and 4 bases from J; bases unmatched to any gene: 9. The CDR3 spells CASSQDGPSGNYNEQFF. The CDR3 DNA reads TGCGCCAGCAGTCAAGATGGTCCTAGCGGGAATTACAATGAGCAGTTCTTC.

The chain couples TRBV6-2 or TRBV6-3 to TRBJ2-7; perhaps TRBD2 as D (5 bases). CDR1 and CDR2 from the germline V gene are MNHEY and SVGEGT. The V gene lost 2 bases and the J gene lost 3 bases, with 8 bases spanning the gap. The CDR3 is made up of 13 amino acids. The CDR3 region has the DNA TGTGCCAGCAGTTACGACGGGAACTACGAGCAGTACTTC. Protein: CASSYDGNYEQYF.

This clonotype was seen more than once but under ten times. The rearrangement links TRBV12-3 or TRBV12-4 to TRBJ2-1; 8 nucleotides agree with TRBD2. The junction had 10 bases not matched to a gene; V was cut back by 6 bases and J by 0 bases. CDR3 length: 17 amino acids. CDR3 in DNA: TGTGCCAGCAGCTCGGTTGGGGGACTAGTCTCCTACAATGAGCAGTTCTTC. Encoded protein: CASSSVGGLVSYNEQFF.

This clonotype is labeled medium-sized (0.01 to 0.1%). This chain joins TRBV28 and TRBJ2-3; 12 nucleotides match TRBD2. V was clipped by 5 bases and J by 6 bases; unmatched bases: 12. Germline CDR1 is MDHEN and CDR2 is SYDVKM. This CDR3 spans 17 amino acids. CDR3: CASSPLGASGRADTQYF. In DNA form, the CDR3 reads TGTGCCAGCAGTCCCCTGGGGGCTAGCGGGAGGGCGGATACGCAGTATTTT.

This clonotype counts as medium-sized. The chain combines TRBV25-1 with TRBJ2-1, with TRBD2 matching over 12 bases. The V and J ends lost 5 bases and 3 bases, in that order; junction bases with no gene match: 2. The CDR3 contains 15 residues. CDR1 MGHDK and CDR2 SYGVNS come from the germline V gene. Here the CDR3 reads CASSPTSGSYNEQFF. The CDR3 coding sequence is TGTGCCAGCAGTCCGACTAGCGGGAGCTACAATGAGCAGTTCTTC.

The chain combines TRBV28 with TRBJ2-1; TRBD1 agrees at 7 bases. With V trimmed by 6 bases and J by 3 bases, 2 bases remained unmatched. Germline CDR1 and CDR2: MDHEN and SYDVKM. The CDR3 runs 13 residues. CDR3 DNA sequence: TGTGCCAGCAGATGGACAGGCTACAATGAGCAGTTCTTC. This translates into CASRWTGYNEQFF.

The genes are TRBV23-1 and TRBJ2-7, with D hard to call. TRBV23-1 is given ORF status, its function remaining uncertain. Trimming took off 4 bases at V and 3 bases at J, with 13 bases between the two ends. The CDR3 is 14 amino acids. The CDR3 sequence: CASSPTETGYEQYF. CDR3 bases: TGCGCCAGCAGTCCGACCGAGACCGGCTACGAGCAGTACTTC.

By sample fraction, this clonotype is medium-sized (0.01 to 0.1%). The J gene is TRBJ2-1, the V gene TRBV11-1; 14 bases match TRBD2. Trimming removed 4 bases from V and 8 bases from J; junction bases left unmatched: 7. The CDR3 loop spans 16 amino acids. Germline V gene lookup returns CDR1 SGHAT and CDR2 FQDESV (reference sequence). The CDR3 DNA is TGTGCCAGCAGCTCCCCCGGGACTAGCGGGAGCTATGAGCAGTTCTTC. Its translation: CASSSPGTSGSYEQFF.

V is TRBV4-3 and J is TRBJ2-1; 7 nucleotides agree with TRBD1. This CDR3 has 16 amino acids. After removal of 5 bases from V and 4 bases from J, the junction contained 11 bases not matched to a gene. From germline, CDR1 is LGHNA and CDR2 YSLEER. As DNA, the CDR3 is TGCGCCAGCAGCACAGACAGGGAACAAGCATACAATGAGCAGTTCTTC. It codes for CASSTDREQAYNEQFF.

This clonotype is labeled as medium-sized. The chain joins TRBV20-1 to TRBJ2-2; D is unclear. With 6 bases removed from V and 6 bases from J, the gap between germline ends came to 17 bases. Germline CDR1 and CDR2: DFQATT and SNEGSKA (reference sequence). The CDR3 length is 14 residues. The CDR3: CSAGKGSTSGELFF. CDR3 coding DNA: TGCAGTGCGGGAAAGGGATCTACGTCCGGGGAGCTGTTTTTT.

This clonotype is deemed medium-sized. The chain is built from TRBV10-3 and TRBJ2-3; D is possibly TRBD1 (5 bases). Trimming took off 2 bases at V and 3 bases at J, with 6 bases between the two ends. This CDR3 is built from 13 residues. The germline CDR1 and CDR2 sequences are ENHRY and SYGVKD. In DNA, the CDR3 is TGTGCCATCAGTGAGGGGGCGACAGATACGCAGTATTTT. Amino acid sequence: CAISEGATDTQYF.

The V and J genes are TRBV3-1 and TRBJ2-3; D is possibly TRBD2 (5 bases). The germline V and J ends were trimmed by 0 bases and 9 bases, with 13 bases remaining between them. Germline V CDR1 and CDR2: LGHDT, YNNKEL (reference sequence). This CDR3 has 14 amino acids. CDR3 residues: CASSQDLGLSTQYF. The CDR3 DNA reads TGTGCCAGCAGCCAAGATCTAGGACTGTCGACGCAGTATTTT.

By sample fraction, this clonotype is medium-sized (0.01 to 0.1%). V gene TRBV20-1 combines with J gene TRBJ2-6, with 9 bases that match TRBD1. The ends lost 5 bases at V and 0 bases at J; junction bases unmatched: 5. CDR3 length equals 16 residues. The germline CDR1 and CDR2 sequences are DFQATT and SNEGSKA (reference sequence). The CDR3 DNA sequence: TGCAGTGCTCTAGGGACAGGGAGCTCTGGGGCCAACGTCCTGACTTTC. Amino acids: CSALGTGSSGANVLTF.

This clonotype is categorized as medium-sized (0.01 to 0.1%). This sequence joins TRBV7-8 and TRBJ2-3, with D possibly being TRBD1 or TRBD2 (5 bases each). V gave up 1 base and J gave up 2 bases, with 19 bases separating them. The CDR3 contains 18 residues. Germline V gene lookup returns CDR1 SGHVS and CDR2 FQNEAQ. The CDR3 DNA follows: TGTGCCAGCAGCTTAGGGGCCGGGGACCTAACCTTCACAGATACGCAGTATTTT. Its protein product is CASSLGAGDLTFTDTQYF. Supplemented by reference TRBV7-8 and TRBJ2-3, the full variable domain reads GAGVSQSPRYKVAKRGQDVALRCDPISGHVSLFWYQQALGQGPEFLTYFQNEAQLDKSGLPSDRFFAERPEGSVSTLKIQRTQQEDSAVYLCASSLGAGDLTFTDTQYFGPGTRLTVL.

There are many counts of this clonotype. The V gene is TRBV2, the J gene TRBJ1-2, with D possibly TRBD1 on 6 matching bases. CDR1 is SNHLY and CDR2 is FYNNEI in the germline V gene. The V gene lost 0 bases and the J gene lost 1 base, with 9 bases spanning the gap. This CDR3 region has 15 residues. CDR3 sequence reads: CASSEARGVNYGYTF. CDR3 sequence (DNA): TGTGCCAGCAGTGAAGCAAGGGGGGTTAACTATGGCTACACCTTC.

Relative to its sample, this clonotype is medium-sized. In DNA form, the CDR3 reads TGTGCCAGCAGTTTGCGGAGAATCGGGGGGCAAGCCAAAAACATTCAGTACTTC. Translation: CASSLRRIGGQAKNIQYF. The rearrangement links TRBV27 to TRBJ2-4; D perhaps matches TRBD2 (7 bases). V lost 3 bases and J 0 bases, leaving 18 bases between the germline ends. Per the germline V gene, CDR1 is MNHEY and CDR2 is SMNVEV (reference sequence). The CDR3 consists of 18 residues.

At least ten counts were recorded for this clonotype. CDR3 DNA sequence: TGTGCCACACTAGCGGGAGAAAAGGATGAGCAGTTCTTC. Translating gives CATLAGEKDEQFF. The J gene is TRBJ2-1, the V gene TRBV10-3, with 11 nucleotides matching TRBD2. V lost 10 bases, J lost 8 bases, and 7 bases stayed unmatched. Per the germline V gene, CDR1 is ENHRY and CDR2 is SYGVKD. CDR3 length equals 13 residues.

On this clonotype itself: One end of the junction fails to match germline, which may point to a read error. CDR3 in DNA: TGTGCCAGCAGCCTAGCGGCTAGTCTGTCCTACAATGAGCAGTTCTTC. Its translation is CASSLAASLSYNEQFF. The rearrangement links TRBV7-2 to TRBJ2-1, with TRBD2 matching over 7 bases. Germline V lookup: CDR1 SGHTA, CDR2 FQGNSA. This CDR3 is built from 16 residues.

This clonotype was picked up many times. The V and J genes are TRBV20-1 and TRBJ2-2; 10 bases match TRBD2. The CDR3 totals 16 residues. Trimming at V came to 5 bases and at J to 1 base, leaving 7 bases not matched to a gene. Germline values: CDR1 DFQATT, CDR2 SNEGSKA (reference sequence). In DNA form, the CDR3 reads TGCAGTGCTCCAGGGCTAGCGGGGGAGAACACCGGGGAGCTGTTTTTT. Translation: CSAPGLAGENTGELFF.

This clonotype is labeled medium-sized (0.01 to 0.1%). The rearrangement uses TRBV20-1 and TRBJ2-1; 8 bases line up with TRBD2. The CDR3 loop spans 13 amino acids. The junction had 6 bases not matched to a gene; V was cut back by 2 bases and J by 9 bases. Germline CDR1 DFQATT, CDR2 SNEGSKA (reference sequence). CDR3 bases: TGCAGTGCTAGACGTAGCGGGATGAGTGAGCAGTTCTTC. The encoded protein is CSARRSGMSEQFF.

This clonotype was seen a handful of times. Relative to the germline gene, one junction end is altered; a read error may explain this. The chain has TRBV28 and TRBJ2-1; D is uncertain. The V gene's germline CDR1 is MDHEN and CDR2 SYDVKM. This CDR3 has 13 residues. The CDR3 nucleotides read TGTGCCAGCAGCAAATCCACCACCTTTAGGATTATCTTC. As protein: CASSKSTTFRIIF.

The CDR3 DNA sequence: TGCGCCAGCAGCTCGGGACTCTCCACCGGGGAGCTGTTTTTT. Its protein is CASSSGLSTGELFF. V gene TRBV5-1 combines with J gene TRBJ2-2; TRBD2 is a possible D gene (6 bases). The V and J ends lost 3 bases and 4 bases respectively, with 10 bases between them. The CDR3 loop spans 14 amino acids. The germline CDR1 and CDR2 sequences are SGHRS and YFSETQ.

This clonotype is categorized as medium-sized. The V and J genes are TRBV6-6 and TRBJ2-2; D unclear. The CDR3 extends over 11 amino acids. In germline, CDR1 is MNHNY, CDR2 SVGAGI (reference sequence). The V end lost 8 bases, the J end lost 6 bases, and 7 bases lay between the germline ends. The CDR3 protein is CASLSAGELFF. The CDR3 DNA is TGTGCCAGCTTGTCTGCCGGGGAGCTGTTTTTT.

V gene TRBV6-5 combines with J gene TRBJ2-3, with D possibly being TRBD1 or TRBD2 (5 bases each). The CDR3 sequence is 12 residues long. Between the trimmed V and J ends, which lost 10 bases and 6 bases, there was a span of 14 bases. Germline V CDR1 and CDR2: MNHEY, SVGAGI. DNA of the CDR3: TGTGCCACCCGGGGCCCCGGCGATACGCAGTATTTT. Translating it yields CATRGPGDTQYF.

By share, this clonotype counts as medium-sized. This chain uses TRBV25-1 with TRBJ1-3; D not certain. The germline CDR1 and CDR2 sequences are MGHDK and SYGVNS. This CDR3 is built from 12 residues. V was shortened by 6 bases and J by 2 bases, with 5 bases between the two germline ends. The CDR3 spells CASRGPGNTIYF. CDR3 nucleotides: TGTGCCAGCAGGGGTCCTGGAAACACCATATATTTT.